The TCR beta chain described here comes from a study of cytomegalovirus exposure and HLA in healthy donors. Study-level findings and limits: Productive rates of about 90% or about 30% were seen for most TCR beta V segments in an earlier analysis. Common viral pathogens were later found to be apparently linked to several of the most significant clusters. A list of about 160 TCR beta chains associated with cytomegalovirus was given.

Donors were nominally healthy when sampled, though unrecorded immune exposures were likely. This CDR3 contains 13 residues. The junction had 4 bases not matched to a gene; V was cut back by 2 bases and J by 8 bases. The V gene's germline CDR1 is SGHDT and CDR2 YYEEEE. Amplification used 60 Vbeta primers and 13 Jbeta primers. The table came from immunoSEQ multiplex PCR; TCRdb's copy has only in-frame clones and leaves some out. The top ten clones hold about 1.6% of a sample with roughly 100,000 clones, roughly 82% of them seen once. On this clone itself: Its antigen remains unidentified.

This TCR derives from a man aged 50-59 years in good health and CMV-seronegative. The specimen was PBMCs. The gene calls are TRBV5-6 and TRBJ2-1; TRBD1 agrees at 7 bases. CDR3 sequence (DNA): TGTGCCAGCAGCTTTGACAGGGTCGATGAGCAGTTCTTC. It specifies CASSFDRVDEQFF.